These 21 T cell receptor beta chains originate from one sample sequenced in a study of blood T cell repertoires in COVID-19. Data came from immunoSEQ multiplex PCR; TCRdb stores just in-frame clones and leaves some out. The profile shows around 96,000 clones, 90% to 95% of them singletons. The material sequenced was peripheral blood. The source of these receptors is a human donor with active COVID-19. The donor label of this sample is uncertain.

The chain is built from TRBV6-5 and TRBJ2-2, with no clear D. The CDR3 is 15 residues long. V was trimmed by 3 bases and J by 1 base, leaving 9 bases between them. In germline, CDR1 is MNHEY, CDR2 SVGAGI. The CDR3 protein is CASSYQAMNTGELFF. CDR3 bases: TGTGCCAGCAGTTATCAGGCTATGAACACCGGGGAGCTGTTTTTT.

The chain couples TRBV12-3 or TRBV12-4 to TRBJ2-2; D is ambiguous. The germline V and J ends were trimmed by 3 bases and 6 bases, with 5 bases remaining between them. The CDR3 has 12 amino acids. CDR3 in amino acids: CASSFQAGELFF. The CDR3 nucleotides are TGTGCCAGCAGTTTCCAGGCCGGGGAGCTGTTTTTT.

The chain combines TRBV29-1 with TRBJ1-2; D is ambiguous. Germline V CDR1 and CDR2: SQVTM, ANQGSEA. Trimming left V 5 bases short and J 7 bases short, with 17 bases between. The CDR3 extends over 13 amino acids. The CDR3 nucleotides are TGCAGCGTTAACTTGTCGGGTTTTCGTGGCTACACCTTC. This gives the protein CSVNLSGFRGYTF.

This rearrangement joins TRBV6-5 to TRBJ2-7, with TRBD1 matching over 9 bases. V lost 4 bases, J lost 0 bases, and 4 bases stayed unmatched. Looked up from germline, CDR1 is MNHEY and CDR2 is SVGAGI. The CDR3 is made up of 15 amino acids. The CDR3 DNA is TGTGCCAGCAGTTCTCCGACAGGGGGCTCCTACGAGCAGTACTTC. This codes for CASSSPTGGSYEQYF.

The chain has TRBV19 and TRBJ2-2; D unresolved. The CDR3 is made up of 14 amino acids. CDR1 and CDR2 (germline): LNHDA, SQIVND (reference sequence). Trimming took off 10 bases at V and 3 bases at J, with 15 bases between the two ends. In DNA form, the CDR3 reads TGTGCCACCGGGTCCGTATTTTACACCGGGGAGCTGTTTTTT. Protein product: CATGSVFYTGELFF.

The V and J genes are TRBV7-2 and TRBJ1-6, with unresolved D. Germline V gene data show CDR1 as SGHTA and CDR2 as FQGNSA. There are 12 residues in the CDR3. The germline V and J ends were trimmed by 1 base and 9 bases, with 4 bases remaining between them. The CDR3 bases are TGTGCCAGCAGCTTAGACTTTTCACCCCTCCACTTT. As protein: CASSLDFSPLHF.

Here the CDR3 reads CAIRAGQGYNEQFF. In DNA, the CDR3 is TGTGCCATCAGAGCGGGACAGGGGTACAATGAGCAGTTCTTC. The chain recombines TRBV10-3 with TRBJ2-1; 10 bases are a match to TRBD1. Germline V gene sequence: CDR1 ENHRY, CDR2 SYGVKD. J lost 4 bases, V lost 6 bases, and 3 bases had no gene match. The CDR3 has 14 amino acids.

The chain carries TRBV6-2 or TRBV6-3 and TRBJ2-3; 8 bases are shared with TRBD2. V shed 0 bases and J 5 bases; nucleotides not matched to a gene: 4. Germline CDR1 MNHEY, CDR2 SVGEGT. The CDR3 sequence is 15 residues long. CDR3: CASSYSSGSIDTQYF. In nucleotides, the CDR3 is TGTGCCAGCAGTTACTCGAGCGGGAGTATAGATACGCAGTATTTT.

In DNA, the CDR3 is TGTGCCAGCAGTTGGCTAGCGGGGAAAGGCTACGAGCAGTACTTC. Encoded protein: CASSWLAGKGYEQYF. The chain uses TRBV6-5 and TRBJ2-7, with 9 bases identical to TRBD2. CDR3 length equals 15 residues. Germline lookup yields CDR1 MNHEY and CDR2 SVGAGI. V dropped 4 bases and J dropped 3; count of bases not matched to a gene: 7.

The V call is TRBV19, the J call TRBJ2-5; 8 bases are a match to TRBD1. The CDR3 contains 16 residues. Germline values: CDR1 LNHDA, CDR2 SQIVND (reference sequence). V was clipped by 3 bases and J by 5 bases; unmatched bases: 11. The CDR3 protein is CASSMAQGAWWETQYF. CDR3 nucleotide sequence: TGTGCCAGTAGTATGGCCCAGGGGGCATGGTGGGAGACCCAGTACTTC.

This clone is a singleton in its sample. The chain carries TRBV6-2 or TRBV6-3 and TRBJ2-3, with a possible D match to TRBD2 (6 bases). CDR1 is MNHEY and CDR2 is SVGEGT in the germline V gene. Trimming removed 0 bases from V and 10 bases from J, with 14 bases in between. CDR3 length equals 14 residues. The CDR3 region is CASSYSGLAKPQYF. CDR3 coding DNA: TGTGCCAGCAGTTACTCCGGGCTAGCGAAGCCGCAGTATTTT.

The J gene is TRBJ2-5, the V gene TRBV7-9; D is uncertain. The CDR3 length is 14 residues. V lost 4 bases and J lost 2, with 11 bases in between. Per germline, CDR1 SEHNR and CDR2 FQNEAQ (reference sequence). The CDR3 here is CASSSQGAQETQYF. The CDR3 DNA sequence: TGTGCCAGCAGCTCCCAAGGAGCACAAGAGACCCAGTACTTC.

The chain's CDR3 is CASSLPGQGVEKLFF. CDR3 coding DNA: TGTGCCAGCAGTTTACCGGGACAGGGGGTTGAAAAACTGTTTTTT. This chain uses TRBV28 with TRBJ1-4; the match to TRBD1 covers 11 bases. Germline loops: CDR1 MDHEN, CDR2 SYDVKM. The CDR3 length is 15 residues. V lost 2 bases and J lost 7; bases outside the gene matches: 3.

The rearrangement uses TRBV7-8 and TRBJ1-1, with 9 bases identical to TRBD1. The CDR3 sequence is 15 residues long. CDR1 is SGHVS, CDR2 FQNEAQ, per germline. V gave up 5 bases and J gave up 5 bases; unmatched junction bases: 9. CDR3 sequence: CASSVQQGASTEAFF. CDR3 bases: TGTGCCAGCAGCGTTCAACAGGGGGCTAGTACTGAAGCTTTCTTT.

This sequence joins TRBV6-4 and TRBJ2-7; D might be TRBD1 (5 bases). The length of the CDR3 is 16 residues. Germline CDR1 is MRHNA and CDR2 is SNTAGT. V shed 2 bases and J shed 1 base, with 15 bases lying between them. The CDR3 sequence is CASSDIKGPMSYEQYF. CDR3 DNA sequence: TGTGCCAGCAGTGACATCAAGGGGCCTATGTCCTACGAGCAGTACTTC.

The genes are TRBV15 and TRBJ1-2; TRBD1 matches 10 bases. CDR1 is LNHNV, CDR2 YYDKDF, per germline (reference sequence). V trimming: 5 bases; J trimming: 8 bases; junction bases outside the gene matches: 14. The CDR3 has 16 residues. The CDR3 region is CATSPKIDRGPHGYTF. Written as DNA, the CDR3 is TGTGCCACCAGCCCTAAAATCGACAGGGGGCCTCACGGCTACACCTTC.

The chain uses TRBV19 and TRBJ1-3, with TRBD1 identical over 10 bases. Trimming removed 4 bases from V and 2 bases from J; junction bases left unmatched: 5. CDR1 and CDR2 from the germline V gene are LNHDA and SQIVND (reference sequence). The CDR3 is 16 amino acids. CDR3: CASSNSGTGAGNTIYF. Written as DNA, the CDR3 is TGTGCCAGTAGTAACTCCGGGACAGGGGCTGGAAACACCATATATTTT.

The chain uses TRBV7-2 and TRBJ2-7, with TRBD1 matching over 7 bases. This CDR3 has 15 residues. Germline loops: CDR1 SGHTA, CDR2 FQGNSA. J was trimmed by 3 bases and V by 6 bases; bases with no gene match: 11. CDR3 loop: CASRSGTGALYEQYF. The CDR3 DNA follows: TGTGCCAGCAGATCCGGAACAGGGGCCCTCTACGAGCAGTACTTC.

V and J are TRBV5-1 and TRBJ2-1, with D possibly matching TRBD1 (5 bases). V shed 6 bases and J shed 7 bases, with 17 bases lying between them. Germline V CDR1 and CDR2: SGHRS, YFSETQ. This CDR3 is 14 amino acids long. The CDR3 here is CASTLQGARNEQFF. As DNA, the CDR3 is TGCGCCAGCACCCTCCAAGGGGCGAGAAATGAGCAGTTCTTC. Full variable domain (missing parts from reference TRBV5-1 and TRBJ2-1): KAGVTQTPRYLIKTRGQQVTLSCSPISGHRSVSWYQQTPGQGLQFLFEYFSETQRNKGNFPGRFSGRQFSNSRSEMNVSTLELGDSALYLCASTLQGARNEQFFGPGTRLTVL.

The chain combines TRBV6-5 with TRBJ2-1; the match to TRBD1 covers 10 bases. The CDR3 runs 14 residues. CDR1 is MNHEY, CDR2 SVGAGI, per germline. V gave up 9 bases and J gave up 9 bases; unmatched junction bases: 11. The CDR3 nucleotides read TGTGCCAGTAAAGGGACAGGGGATGGGCGTGAGCAGTTCTTC. Protein sequence: CASKGTGDGREQFF.

This clone showed up just once. The chain links TRBV7-9 to TRBJ1-3, with no clear D. From germline, CDR1 is SEHNR and CDR2 FQNEAQ (reference sequence). The CDR3 has 14 residues. The V end was cut by 0 bases, the J end by 0 bases, with 3 bases between. The CDR3 nucleotides read TGTGCCAGCAGCTTAGCTCTCTCTGGAAACACCATATATTTT. Residues: CASSLALSGNTIYF.